This paragraph reports one T cell receptor beta chain. This sample is drawn from a study of blood T cell repertoires in COVID-19. Study details: The samples span acute and convalescent COVID-19 from the United States, Italy and Spain. PBMCs, B-cell-depleted T cells, or T cells were the source of the cDNA or gDNA that made up the material.

In the original processing: Scientists estimated how many nucleated cells there were by amplifying reference gene primers. Assay used: immunoSEQ multiplex PCR; TCRdb lists only in-frame clones, some missing. V, J and clone size reflect that table, while D and trimming were determined from the DNA. The profile shows 100,000 to 130,000 clones, about four fifths of them singletons. V shed 6 bases, J shed 3 bases, and the junction held 1 base outside the gene matches. Germline lookup yields CDR1 ENHRY and CDR2 SYGVKD. The CDR3 contains 13 residues. The sequenced sample consisted of peripheral blood. The chain is built from TRBV10-3 and TRBJ1-4, with 7 bases identical to TRBD1. This clonotype originated in a woman aged 70-85 years with acute or convalescent COVID-19. CDR3 sequence reads: CAIRGQSNEKLFF. CDR3 bases: TGTGCCATCAGGGGACAGTCTAATGAAAAACTGTTTTTT.